This T cell receptor (beta chain) was identified during a study of T cell repertoires in cytomegalovirus infection. Between the trimmed V and J ends, which lost 7 bases and 12 bases, there was a span of 20 bases. This CDR3 spans 12 amino acids. Germline-derived CDR1 and CDR2 are SGHDT and YYEEEE. Comments on this clonotype: Its antigen is not identified. Since a much larger clone is just one base distant, this may be a read error.

MiXCR, applied by TCRdb to the reads, yields one record per CDR3 protein. The sample lists approximately 260,000 distinct CDR3 sequences; over 15% were seen once. Study-wide findings and caveats: Across the ex vivo response, the dominant clonotypes were HLA-C-restricted CMV-specific TCR beta clonotypes.

The chain carries TRBV5-6 and TRBJ2-7, with D possibly being TRBD1 or TRBD2 (5 bases each). This receptor was identified in a human donor in good health (CMV status not recorded). Some clones in this sample may be carry-over from other donors' samples. Sequencing was carried out using CD8+ T cells from PBMCs. CDR3 protein: CASGLTGTPGYF. The DNA for the CDR3 is TGTGCCAGCGGCCTGACTGGGACCCCAGGGTACTTC.